The entry below gives a single TCR beta chain sequence along with its context. Its antigen is still unknown. The sample originates from a study of blood T cells in healthy people across ages. About the research overall: With template switching, about one barcoded beta molecule was captured per two T cells. The study's findings and limits: Donor CMV status, an unknown factor, possibly confounded changes in expanded clonotypes.

The germline V and J ends were trimmed by 5 bases and 6 bases, with 17 bases remaining between them. Germline V gene lookup returns CDR1 SGHVS and CDR2 FQNEAQ. The length of the CDR3 is 15 residues. Combining a sample-barcoded 5' primer with a J-beta primer mix, a second PCR ran for roughly 7 to 12 cycles. Unique molecular identifiers of 12 random nucleotides labeled each cDNA. Each single sample gave us at least 3 million CDR3-containing paired-end reads. TCRdb called the 5' RACE reads again in MiXCR, with one record for every CDR3 protein. Of approximately 800,000 distinct CDR3 sequences in the sample, under 40% were seen once.

J is TRBJ2-1 and V is TRBV7-8; either TRBD1 or TRBD2 may supply D (6 bases each). The sequence was obtained from a man aged 18 to 35 in good health. Sequenced sample: blood. CDR3 sequence reads: CASSLDGGPFNEQFF. The CDR3, as DNA: TGTGCCAGCAGCCTAGACGGGGGCCCTTTCAATGAGCAGTTCTTC.